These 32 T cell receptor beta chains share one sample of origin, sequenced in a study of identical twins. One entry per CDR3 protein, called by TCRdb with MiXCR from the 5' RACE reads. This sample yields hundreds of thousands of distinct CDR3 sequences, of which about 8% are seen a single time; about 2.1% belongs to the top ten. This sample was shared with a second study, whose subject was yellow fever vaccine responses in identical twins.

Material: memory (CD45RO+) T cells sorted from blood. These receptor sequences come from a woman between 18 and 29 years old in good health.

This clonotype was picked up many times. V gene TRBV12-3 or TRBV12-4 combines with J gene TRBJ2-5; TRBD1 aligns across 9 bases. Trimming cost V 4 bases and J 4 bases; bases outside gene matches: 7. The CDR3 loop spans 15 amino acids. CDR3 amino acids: CASSSSMGQGETQYF. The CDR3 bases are TGTGCCAGCAGTTCTTCAATGGGACAGGGAGAGACCCAGTACTTC.

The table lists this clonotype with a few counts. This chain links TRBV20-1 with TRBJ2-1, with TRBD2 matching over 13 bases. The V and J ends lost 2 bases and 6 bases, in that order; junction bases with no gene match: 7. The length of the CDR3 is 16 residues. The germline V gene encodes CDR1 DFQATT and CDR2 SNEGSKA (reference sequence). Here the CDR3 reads CSARKRGLAGANEQFF. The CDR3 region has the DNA TGCAGTGCTAGAAAGAGAGGACTAGCGGGAGCCAATGAGCAGTTCTTC.

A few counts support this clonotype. CDR3 sequence: CASSPQGQGVNEQFF. The CDR3 bases are TGTGCCAGCTCACCCCAGGGACAGGGGGTCAATGAGCAGTTCTTC. V usage is TRBV18 and J usage is TRBJ2-1; 11 bases agree with TRBD1. This CDR3 region has 15 residues. The V gene's germline CDR1 is KGHSH and CDR2 LQKENI. The V gene end was trimmed by 3 bases and the J gene end by 6 bases; junction bases not matched to a gene: 4.

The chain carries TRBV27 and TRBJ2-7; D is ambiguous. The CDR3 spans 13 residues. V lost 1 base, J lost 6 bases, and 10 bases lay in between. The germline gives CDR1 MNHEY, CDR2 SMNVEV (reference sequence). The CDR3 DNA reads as TGTGCCAGCAGTTTATGGTCCGGAGTCGAGCAGTACTTC. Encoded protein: CASSLWSGVEQYF.

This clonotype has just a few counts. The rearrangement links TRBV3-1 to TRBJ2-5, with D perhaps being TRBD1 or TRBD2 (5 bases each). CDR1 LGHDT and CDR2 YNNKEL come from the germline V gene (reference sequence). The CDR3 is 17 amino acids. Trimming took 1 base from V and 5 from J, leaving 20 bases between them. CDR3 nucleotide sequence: TGTGCCAGCAGCCAAGGGGACGGGTGGTCCTTAAGTGAGACCCAGTACTTC. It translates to CASSQGDGWSLSETQYF.

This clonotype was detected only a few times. As DNA, the CDR3 is TGTGCCAGCAGGGGATGGACAGGGGACCCCTACGAGCAGTACTTC. It specifies CASRGWTGDPYEQYF. V usage is TRBV6-1 and J usage is TRBJ2-7; 9 positions match TRBD1. V was clipped by 6 bases and J by 2 bases; unmatched bases: 8. Germline values: CDR1 MNHNS, CDR2 SASEGT. The CDR3 spans 15 residues.

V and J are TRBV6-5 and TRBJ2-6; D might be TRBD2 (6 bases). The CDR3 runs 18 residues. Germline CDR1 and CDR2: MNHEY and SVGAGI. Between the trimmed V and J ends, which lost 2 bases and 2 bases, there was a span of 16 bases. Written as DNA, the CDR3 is TGTGCCAGCAGTTACAATCTCCGGGGGAGGACTGGGGCCAACGTCCTGACTTTC. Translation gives CASSYNLRGRTGANVLTF.

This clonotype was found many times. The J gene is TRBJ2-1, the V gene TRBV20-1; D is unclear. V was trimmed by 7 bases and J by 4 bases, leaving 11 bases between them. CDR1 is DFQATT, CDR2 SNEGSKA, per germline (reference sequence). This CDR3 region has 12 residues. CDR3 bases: TGCAGTGTAAACCGAAATTACAATGAGCAGTTCTTC. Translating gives CSVNRNYNEQFF.

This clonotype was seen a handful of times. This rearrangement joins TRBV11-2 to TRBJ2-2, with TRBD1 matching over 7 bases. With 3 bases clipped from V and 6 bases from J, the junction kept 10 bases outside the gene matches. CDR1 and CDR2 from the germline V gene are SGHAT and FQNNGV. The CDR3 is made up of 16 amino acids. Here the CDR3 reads CASSFGPDRSAGELFF. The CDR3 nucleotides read TGTGCCAGCAGCTTTGGCCCGGACAGGTCGGCCGGGGAGCTGTTTTTT.

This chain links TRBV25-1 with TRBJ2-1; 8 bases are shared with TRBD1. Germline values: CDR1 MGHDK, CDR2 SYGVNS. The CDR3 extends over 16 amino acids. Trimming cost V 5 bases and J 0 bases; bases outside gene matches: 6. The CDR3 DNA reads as TGTGCCAGCAGTCGACAGGGGCCAAGCTCCTACAATGAGCAGTTCTTC. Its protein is CASSRQGPSSYNEQFF.

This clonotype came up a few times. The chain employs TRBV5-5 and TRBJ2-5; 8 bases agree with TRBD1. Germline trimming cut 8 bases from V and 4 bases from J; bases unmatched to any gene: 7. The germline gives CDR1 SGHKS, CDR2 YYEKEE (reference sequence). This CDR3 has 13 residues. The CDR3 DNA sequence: TGTGCCAGTGGACAGGGCTCGGGAGAGACCCAGTACTTC. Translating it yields CASGQGSGETQYF.

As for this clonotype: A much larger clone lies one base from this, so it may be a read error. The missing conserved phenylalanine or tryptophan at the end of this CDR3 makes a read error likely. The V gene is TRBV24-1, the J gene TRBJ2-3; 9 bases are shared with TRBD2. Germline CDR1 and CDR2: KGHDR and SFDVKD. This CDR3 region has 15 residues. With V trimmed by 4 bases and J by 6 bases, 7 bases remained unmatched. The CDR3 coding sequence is TGTGCCACCAGTGAAGCCGGGACTAGCCACGATACGCAGTATTAT. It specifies CATSEAGTSHDTQYY.

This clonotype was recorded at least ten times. CDR3 coding DNA: TGCGCCAGCAGTTGGGTAGAAGACAATGAGCAGTTCTTC. As protein: CASSWVEDNEQFF. The chain couples TRBV5-1 to TRBJ2-1; D uncertain. V lost 5 bases to trimming and J lost 5 bases, with 11 bases between them. Germline V gene lookup returns CDR1 SGHRS and CDR2 YFSETQ. The length of the CDR3 is 13 residues. The whole variable domain, filled in from reference TRBV5-1 and TRBJ2-1, reads KAGVTQTPRYLIKTRGQQVTLSCSPISGHRSVSWYQQTPGQGLQFLFEYFSETQRNKGNFPGRFSGRQFSNSRSEMNVSTLELGDSALYLCASSWVEDNEQFFGPGTRLTVL.

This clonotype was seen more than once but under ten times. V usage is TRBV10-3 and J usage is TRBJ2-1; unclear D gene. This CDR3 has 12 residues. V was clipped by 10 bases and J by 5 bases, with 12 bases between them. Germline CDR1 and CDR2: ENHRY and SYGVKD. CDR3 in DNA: TGTGCCACCTCTCCCAACAACAATGAGCAGTTCTTC. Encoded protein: CATSPNNNEQFF.

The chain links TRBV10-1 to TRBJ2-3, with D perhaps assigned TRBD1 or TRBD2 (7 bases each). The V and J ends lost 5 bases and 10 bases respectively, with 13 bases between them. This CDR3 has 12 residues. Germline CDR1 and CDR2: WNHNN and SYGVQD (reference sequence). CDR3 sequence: CASSPGGVSQYF. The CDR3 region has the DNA TGCGCCAGCAGTCCAGGGGGGGTGTCGCAGTATTTT.

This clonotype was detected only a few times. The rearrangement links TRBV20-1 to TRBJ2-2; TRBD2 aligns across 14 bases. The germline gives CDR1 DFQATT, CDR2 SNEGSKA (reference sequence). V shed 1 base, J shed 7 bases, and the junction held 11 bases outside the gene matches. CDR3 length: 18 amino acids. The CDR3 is CSARAPSVGTSGSGELFF. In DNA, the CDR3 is TGCAGTGCTAGAGCCCCTTCGGTGGGGACTAGCGGGAGCGGGGAGCTGTTTTTT.

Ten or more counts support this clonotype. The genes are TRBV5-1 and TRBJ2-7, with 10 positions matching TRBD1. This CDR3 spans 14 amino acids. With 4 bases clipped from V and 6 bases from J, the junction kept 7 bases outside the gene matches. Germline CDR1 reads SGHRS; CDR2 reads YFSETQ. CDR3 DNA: TGCGCCAGCAGCCTGGGGACAGGGGCCTTCGAGCAGTACGTC. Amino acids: CASSLGTGAFEQYV.

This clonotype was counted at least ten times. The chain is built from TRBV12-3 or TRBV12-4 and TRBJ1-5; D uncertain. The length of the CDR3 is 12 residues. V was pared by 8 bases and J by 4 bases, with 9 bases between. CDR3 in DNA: TGTGCCAGCCGACGACCGAATCAGCCCCAGCATTTT. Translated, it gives CASRRPNQPQHF.

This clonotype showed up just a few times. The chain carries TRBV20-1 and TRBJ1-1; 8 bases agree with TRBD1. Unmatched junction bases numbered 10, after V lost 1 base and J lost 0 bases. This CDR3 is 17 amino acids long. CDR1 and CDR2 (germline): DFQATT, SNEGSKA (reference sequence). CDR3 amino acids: CSARGIQGAWMNTEAFF. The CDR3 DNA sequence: TGCAGTGCTAGAGGGATCCAGGGGGCTTGGATGAACACTGAAGCTTTCTTT.

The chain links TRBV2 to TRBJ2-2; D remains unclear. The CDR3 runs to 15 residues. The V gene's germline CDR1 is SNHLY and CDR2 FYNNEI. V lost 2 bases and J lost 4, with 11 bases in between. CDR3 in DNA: TGTGCCAGCAGTGAAAGTCAGGTTGGCACCGGGGAGCTGTTTTTT. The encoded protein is CASSESQVGTGELFF.

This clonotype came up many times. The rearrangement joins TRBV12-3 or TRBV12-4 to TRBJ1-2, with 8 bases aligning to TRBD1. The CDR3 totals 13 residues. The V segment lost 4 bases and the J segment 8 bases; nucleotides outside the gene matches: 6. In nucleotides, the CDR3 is TGTGCCAGCAGTTCAGGACAGGGCTGGGGCTACACCTTC. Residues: CASSSGQGWGYTF.

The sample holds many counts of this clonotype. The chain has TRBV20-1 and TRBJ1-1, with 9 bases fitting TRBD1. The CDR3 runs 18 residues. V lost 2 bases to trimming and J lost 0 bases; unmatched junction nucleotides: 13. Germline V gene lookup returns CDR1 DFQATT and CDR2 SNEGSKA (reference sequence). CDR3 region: CSARTGQGGTTMNTEAFF. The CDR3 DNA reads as TGCAGTGCTAGAACGGGACAGGGAGGAACTACAATGAACACTGAAGCTTTCTTT.

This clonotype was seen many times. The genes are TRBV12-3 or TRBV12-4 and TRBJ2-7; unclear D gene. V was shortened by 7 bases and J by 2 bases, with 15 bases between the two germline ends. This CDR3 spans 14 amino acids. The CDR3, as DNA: TGTGCCAGCACCGGGCTAGGCGTTGCCTACGAGCAGTACTTC. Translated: CASTGLGVAYEQYF.

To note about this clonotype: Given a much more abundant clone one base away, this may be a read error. The CDR3 protein is CANSKGPASGSSYEQYF. CDR3 nucleotides: TGTGCCAACAGCAAAGGCCCAGCTAGCGGGAGCTCCTACGAGCAGTACTTC. The V gene is TRBV21-1, the J gene TRBJ2-7; TRBD2 was called by the table and not checked on the DNA. TRBV21-1 is a pseudogene locus. This CDR3 has 17 amino acids.

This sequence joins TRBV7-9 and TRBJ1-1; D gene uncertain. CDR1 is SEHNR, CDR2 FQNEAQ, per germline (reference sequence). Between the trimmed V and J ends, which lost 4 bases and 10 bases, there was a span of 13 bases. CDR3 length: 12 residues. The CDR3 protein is CASSSAGLGAFF. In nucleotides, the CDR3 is TGTGCCAGCAGCTCAGCGGGTCTGGGAGCTTTCTTT.

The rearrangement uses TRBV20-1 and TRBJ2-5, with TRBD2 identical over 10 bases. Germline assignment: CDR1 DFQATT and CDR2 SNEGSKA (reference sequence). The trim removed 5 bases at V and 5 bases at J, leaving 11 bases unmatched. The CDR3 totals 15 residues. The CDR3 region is CSASPQAGGRETQYF. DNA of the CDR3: TGCAGTGCTTCCCCTCAAGCGGGAGGGAGGGAGACCCAGTACTTC.

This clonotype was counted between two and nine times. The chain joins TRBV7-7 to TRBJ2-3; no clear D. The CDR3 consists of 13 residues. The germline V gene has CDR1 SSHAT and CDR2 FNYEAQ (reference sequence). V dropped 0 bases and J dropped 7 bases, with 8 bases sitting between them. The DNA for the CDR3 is TGTGCCAGCAGCTTAGCCCCCCAGAATACGCAGTATTTT. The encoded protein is CASSLAPQNTQYF.

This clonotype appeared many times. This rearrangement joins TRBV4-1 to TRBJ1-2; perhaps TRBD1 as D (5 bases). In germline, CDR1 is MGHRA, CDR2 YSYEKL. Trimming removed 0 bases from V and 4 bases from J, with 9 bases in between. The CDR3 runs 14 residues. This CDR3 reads CASSQDVTVYGYTF. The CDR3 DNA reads TGCGCCAGCAGCCAAGACGTGACAGTCTATGGCTACACCTTC.

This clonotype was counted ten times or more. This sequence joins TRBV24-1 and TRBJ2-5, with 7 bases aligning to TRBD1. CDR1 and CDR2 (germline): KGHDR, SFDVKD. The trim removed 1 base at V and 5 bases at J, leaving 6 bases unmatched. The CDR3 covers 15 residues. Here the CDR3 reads CATSDFFGQEETQYF. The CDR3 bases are TGTGCCACCAGTGATTTTTTTGGACAGGAGGAGACCCAGTACTTC.

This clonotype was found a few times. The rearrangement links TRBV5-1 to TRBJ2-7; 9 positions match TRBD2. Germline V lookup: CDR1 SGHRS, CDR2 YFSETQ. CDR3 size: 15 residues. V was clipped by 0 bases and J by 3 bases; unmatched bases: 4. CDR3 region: CASSLAGTSIYEQYF. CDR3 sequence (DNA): TGCGCCAGCAGCTTGGCCGGGACTAGCATCTACGAGCAGTACTTC.

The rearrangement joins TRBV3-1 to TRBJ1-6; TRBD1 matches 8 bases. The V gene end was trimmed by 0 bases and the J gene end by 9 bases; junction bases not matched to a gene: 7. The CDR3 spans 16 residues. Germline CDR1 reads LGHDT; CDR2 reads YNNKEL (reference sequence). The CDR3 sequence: CASSQDRGLGGSPLHF. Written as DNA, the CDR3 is TGTGCCAGCAGCCAAGACAGGGGGCTAGGGGGTTCACCCCTCCACTTT.

The CDR3 loop reads CASSPRGGLKDRVQYF. The CDR3 coding sequence is TGTGCCAGCAGCCCCCGGGGGGGGCTAAAGGATAGGGTGCAGTATTTT. The V gene is TRBV14, the J gene TRBJ2-3; 8 positions match TRBD2. V was clipped by 4 bases and J by 11 bases; unmatched bases: 17. The CDR3 is 16 residues long. Per germline, CDR1 SGHDN and CDR2 FVKESK. Supplemented by reference TRBV14 and TRBJ2-3, the full variable domain reads EAGVTQFPSHSVIEKGQTVTLRCDPISGHDNLYWYRRVMGKEIKFLLHFVKESKQDESGMPNNRFLAERTGGTYSTLKVQPAELEDSGVYFCASSPRGGLKDRVQYFGPGTRLTVL.